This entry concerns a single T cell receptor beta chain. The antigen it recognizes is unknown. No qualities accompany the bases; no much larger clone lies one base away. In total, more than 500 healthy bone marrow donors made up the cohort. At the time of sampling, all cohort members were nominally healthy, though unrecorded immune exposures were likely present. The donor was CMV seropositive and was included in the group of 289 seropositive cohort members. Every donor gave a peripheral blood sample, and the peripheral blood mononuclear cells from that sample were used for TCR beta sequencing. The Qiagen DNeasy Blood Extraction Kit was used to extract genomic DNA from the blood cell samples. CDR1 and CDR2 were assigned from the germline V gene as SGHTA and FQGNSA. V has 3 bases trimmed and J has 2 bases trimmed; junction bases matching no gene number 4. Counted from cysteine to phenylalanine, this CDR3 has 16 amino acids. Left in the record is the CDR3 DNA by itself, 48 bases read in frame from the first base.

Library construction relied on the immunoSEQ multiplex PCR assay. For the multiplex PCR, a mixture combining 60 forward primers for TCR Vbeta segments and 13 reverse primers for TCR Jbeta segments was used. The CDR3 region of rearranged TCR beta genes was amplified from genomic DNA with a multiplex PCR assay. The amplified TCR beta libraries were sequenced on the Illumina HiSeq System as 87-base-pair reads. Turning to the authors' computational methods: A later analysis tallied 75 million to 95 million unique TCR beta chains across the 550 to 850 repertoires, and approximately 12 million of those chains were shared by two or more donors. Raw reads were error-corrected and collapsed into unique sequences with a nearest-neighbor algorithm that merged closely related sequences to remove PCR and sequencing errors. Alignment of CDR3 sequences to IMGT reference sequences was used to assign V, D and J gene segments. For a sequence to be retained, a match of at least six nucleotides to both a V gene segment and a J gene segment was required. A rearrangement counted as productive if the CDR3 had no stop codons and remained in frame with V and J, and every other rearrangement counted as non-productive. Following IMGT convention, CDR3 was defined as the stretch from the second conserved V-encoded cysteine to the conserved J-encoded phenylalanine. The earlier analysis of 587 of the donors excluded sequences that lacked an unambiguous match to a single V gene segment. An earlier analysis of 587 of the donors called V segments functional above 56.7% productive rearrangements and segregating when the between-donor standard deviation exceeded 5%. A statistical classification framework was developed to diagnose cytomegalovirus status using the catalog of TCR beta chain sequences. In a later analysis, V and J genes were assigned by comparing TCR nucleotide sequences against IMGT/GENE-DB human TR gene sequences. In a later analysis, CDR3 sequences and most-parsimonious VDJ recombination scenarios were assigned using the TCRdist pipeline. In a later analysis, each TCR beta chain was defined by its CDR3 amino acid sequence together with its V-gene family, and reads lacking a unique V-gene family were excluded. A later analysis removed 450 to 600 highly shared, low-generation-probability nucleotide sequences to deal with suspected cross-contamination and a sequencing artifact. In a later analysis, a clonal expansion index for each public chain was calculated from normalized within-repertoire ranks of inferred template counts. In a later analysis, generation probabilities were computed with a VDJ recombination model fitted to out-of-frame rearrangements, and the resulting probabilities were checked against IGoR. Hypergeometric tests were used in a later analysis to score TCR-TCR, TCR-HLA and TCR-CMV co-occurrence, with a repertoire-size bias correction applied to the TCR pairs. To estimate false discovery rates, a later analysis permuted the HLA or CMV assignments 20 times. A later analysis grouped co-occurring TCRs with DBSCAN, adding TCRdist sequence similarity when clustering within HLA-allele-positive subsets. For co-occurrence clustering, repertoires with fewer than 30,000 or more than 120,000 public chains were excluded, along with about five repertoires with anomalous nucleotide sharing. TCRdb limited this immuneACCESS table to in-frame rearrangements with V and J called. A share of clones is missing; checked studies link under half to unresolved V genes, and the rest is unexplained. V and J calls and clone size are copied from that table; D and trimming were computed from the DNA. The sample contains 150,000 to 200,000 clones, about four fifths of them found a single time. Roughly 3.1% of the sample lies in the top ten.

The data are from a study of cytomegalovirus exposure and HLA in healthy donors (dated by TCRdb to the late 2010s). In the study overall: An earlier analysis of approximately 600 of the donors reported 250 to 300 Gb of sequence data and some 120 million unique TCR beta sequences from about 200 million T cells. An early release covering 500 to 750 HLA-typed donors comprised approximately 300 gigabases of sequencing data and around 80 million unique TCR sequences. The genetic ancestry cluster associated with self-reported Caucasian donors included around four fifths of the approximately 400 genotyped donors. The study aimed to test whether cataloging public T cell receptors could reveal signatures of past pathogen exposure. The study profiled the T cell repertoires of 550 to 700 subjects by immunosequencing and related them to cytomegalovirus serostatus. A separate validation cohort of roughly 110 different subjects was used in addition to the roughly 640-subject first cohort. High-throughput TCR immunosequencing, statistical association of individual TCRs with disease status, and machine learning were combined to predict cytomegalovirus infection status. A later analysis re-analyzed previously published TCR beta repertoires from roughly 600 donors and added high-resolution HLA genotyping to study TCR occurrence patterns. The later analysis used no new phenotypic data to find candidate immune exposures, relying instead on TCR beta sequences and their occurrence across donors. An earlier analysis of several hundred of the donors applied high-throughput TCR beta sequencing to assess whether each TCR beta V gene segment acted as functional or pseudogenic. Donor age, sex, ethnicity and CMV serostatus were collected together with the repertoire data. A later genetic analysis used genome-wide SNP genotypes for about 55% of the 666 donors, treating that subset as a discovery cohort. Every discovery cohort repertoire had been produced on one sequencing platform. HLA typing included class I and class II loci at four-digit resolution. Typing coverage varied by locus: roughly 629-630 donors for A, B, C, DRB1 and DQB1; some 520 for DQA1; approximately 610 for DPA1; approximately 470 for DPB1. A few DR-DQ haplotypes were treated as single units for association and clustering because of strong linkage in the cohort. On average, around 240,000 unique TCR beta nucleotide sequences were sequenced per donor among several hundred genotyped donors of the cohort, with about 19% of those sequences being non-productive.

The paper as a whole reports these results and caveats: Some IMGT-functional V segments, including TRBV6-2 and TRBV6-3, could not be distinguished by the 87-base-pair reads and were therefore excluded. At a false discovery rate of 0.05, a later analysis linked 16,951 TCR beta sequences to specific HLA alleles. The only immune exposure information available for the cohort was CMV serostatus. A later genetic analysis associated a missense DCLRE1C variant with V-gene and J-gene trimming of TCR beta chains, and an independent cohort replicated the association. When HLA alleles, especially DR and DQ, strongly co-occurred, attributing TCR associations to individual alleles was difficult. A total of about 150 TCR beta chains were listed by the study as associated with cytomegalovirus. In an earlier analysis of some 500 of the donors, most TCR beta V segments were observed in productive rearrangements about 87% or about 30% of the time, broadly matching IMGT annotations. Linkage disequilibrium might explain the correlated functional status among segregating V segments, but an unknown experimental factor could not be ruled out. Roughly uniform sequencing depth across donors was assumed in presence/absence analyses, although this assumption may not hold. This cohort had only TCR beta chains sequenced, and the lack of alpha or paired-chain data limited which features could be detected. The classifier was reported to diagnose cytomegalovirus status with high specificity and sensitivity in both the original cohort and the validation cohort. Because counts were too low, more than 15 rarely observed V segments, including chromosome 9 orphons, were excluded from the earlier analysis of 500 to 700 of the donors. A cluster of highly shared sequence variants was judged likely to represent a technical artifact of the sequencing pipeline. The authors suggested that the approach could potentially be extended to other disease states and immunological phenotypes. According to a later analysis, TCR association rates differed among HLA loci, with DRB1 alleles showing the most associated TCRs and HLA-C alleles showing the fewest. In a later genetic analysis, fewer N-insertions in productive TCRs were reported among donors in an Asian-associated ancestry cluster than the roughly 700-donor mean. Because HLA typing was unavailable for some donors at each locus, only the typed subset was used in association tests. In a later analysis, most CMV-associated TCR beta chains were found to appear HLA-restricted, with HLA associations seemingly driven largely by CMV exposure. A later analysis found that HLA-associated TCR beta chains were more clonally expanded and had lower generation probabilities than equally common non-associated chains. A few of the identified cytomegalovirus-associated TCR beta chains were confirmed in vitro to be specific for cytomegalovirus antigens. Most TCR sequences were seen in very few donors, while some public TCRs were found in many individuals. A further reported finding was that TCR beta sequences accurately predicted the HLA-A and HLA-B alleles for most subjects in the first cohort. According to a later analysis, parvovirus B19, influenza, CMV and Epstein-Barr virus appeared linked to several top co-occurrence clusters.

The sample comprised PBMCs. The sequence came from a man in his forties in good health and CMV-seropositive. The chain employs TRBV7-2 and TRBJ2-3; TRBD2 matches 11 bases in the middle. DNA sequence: TGTGCCAGCAGCTTGGGACTAGCGGCCTCCACAGATACGCAGTATTTT. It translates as CASSLGLAASTDTQYF.